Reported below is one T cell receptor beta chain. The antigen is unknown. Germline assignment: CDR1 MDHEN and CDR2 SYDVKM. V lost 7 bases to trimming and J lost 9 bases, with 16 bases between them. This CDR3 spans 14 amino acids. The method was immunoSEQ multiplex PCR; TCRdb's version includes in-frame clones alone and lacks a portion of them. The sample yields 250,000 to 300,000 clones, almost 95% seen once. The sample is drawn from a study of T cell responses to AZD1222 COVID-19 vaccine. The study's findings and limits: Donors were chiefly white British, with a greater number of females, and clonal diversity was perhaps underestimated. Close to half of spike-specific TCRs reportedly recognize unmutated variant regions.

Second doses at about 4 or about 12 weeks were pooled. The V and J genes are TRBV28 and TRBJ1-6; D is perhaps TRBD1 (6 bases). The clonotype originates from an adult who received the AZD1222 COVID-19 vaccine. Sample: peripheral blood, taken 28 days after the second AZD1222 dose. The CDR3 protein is CASNPQGGRSPLHF. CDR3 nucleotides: TGTGCCAGCAACCCACAGGGAGGGCGTTCACCCCTCCACTTT.